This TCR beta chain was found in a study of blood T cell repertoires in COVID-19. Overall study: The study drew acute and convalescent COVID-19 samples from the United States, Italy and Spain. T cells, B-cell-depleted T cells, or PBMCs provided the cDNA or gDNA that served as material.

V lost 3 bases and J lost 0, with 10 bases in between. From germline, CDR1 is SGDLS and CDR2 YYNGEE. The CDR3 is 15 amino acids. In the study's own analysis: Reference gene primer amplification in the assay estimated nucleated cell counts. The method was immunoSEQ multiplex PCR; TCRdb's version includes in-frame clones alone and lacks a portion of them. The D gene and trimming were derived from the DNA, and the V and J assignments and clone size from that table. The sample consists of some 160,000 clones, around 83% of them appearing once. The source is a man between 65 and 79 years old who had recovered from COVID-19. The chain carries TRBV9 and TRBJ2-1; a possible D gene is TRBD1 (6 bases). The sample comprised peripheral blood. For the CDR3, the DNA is TGTGCCAGCAGCGAAACAGGGAGCTCCTACAATGAGCAGTTCTTC. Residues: CASSETGSSYNEQFF. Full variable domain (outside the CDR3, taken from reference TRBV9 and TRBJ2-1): DSGVTQTPKHLITATGQRVTLRCSPRSGDLSVYWYQQSLDQGLQFLIQYYNGEERAKGNILERFSAQQFPDLHSELNLSSLELGDSALYFCASSETGSSYNEQFFGPGTRLTVL.